The 10 T cell receptor beta chains below were found in one sample sequenced in a study of T cell changes during pregnancy in multiple sclerosis. Method: immunoSEQ multiplex PCR; TCRdb's copy keeps in-frame clones and lacks some. Of more than 55,000 clones detected, 75% to 95% appear once; the ten largest clones hold more than 2%. Here the sequenced sample was peripheral blood, taken in the first trimester of pregnancy. The source of these receptors is a female donor in good health, enrolled as a control in a pregnancy study.

The chain uses TRBV14 and TRBJ2-7; D unclear. The CDR3 has 13 amino acids. V was shortened by 1 base and J by 9 bases, with 13 bases between the two germline ends. In germline, CDR1 is SGHDN, CDR2 FVKESK. The CDR3 nucleotides read TGTGCCAGCAGCCAAGTCCCTACCGCAGGGCAGTACTTC. Its translation is CASSQVPTAGQYF.

The chain uses TRBV6-5 and TRBJ1-1; 7 bases are shared with TRBD1. Trimming cost V 1 base and J 0 bases; bases outside gene matches: 5. The germline CDR1 and CDR2 sequences are MNHEY and SVGAGI. The CDR3 runs 16 residues. CDR3 loop: CASSYLTTGMNTEAFF. As DNA, the CDR3 is TGTGCCAGCAGTTACTTGACGACAGGGATGAACACTGAAGCTTTCTTT.

CDR3 DNA sequence: TGTGCCAGCAGTCTATCGCAAACAGGTTACGAGCAGTACTTC. It translates to CASSLSQTGYEQYF. The chain uses TRBV6-1 and TRBJ2-7; weak D call: TRBD1 (5 bases). CDR1 and CDR2 (germline): MNHNS, SASEGT. Trimming shortened V by 5 bases and J by 4 bases, and 15 bases separated the two germline ends. The CDR3 consists of 14 residues.

The chain employs TRBV7-2 and TRBJ2-1, with 7 bases aligning to TRBD1. Germline values: CDR1 SGHTA, CDR2 FQGNSA. The CDR3 covers 14 residues. With 5 bases clipped from V and 6 bases from J, the junction kept 7 bases outside the gene matches. The CDR3 loop is CASSARTGPNEQFF. The CDR3 region has the DNA TGTGCCAGCAGCGCTCGGACAGGTCCCAATGAGCAGTTCTTC.

This clone was counted a single time. The rearrangement uses TRBV11-2 and TRBJ1-1; D not certain. This CDR3 has 11 amino acids. CDR1 and CDR2 from the germline V gene are SGHAT and FQNNGV. Here the CDR3 reads CASEAGTEAFF. In nucleotides, the CDR3 is TGTGCGAGCGAAGCAGGCACTGAAGCTTTCTTT.

On this clone: The junction differs from germline at one of its ends, possibly a read error. The V call is TRBV7-7, the J call TRBJ2-5, with 10 bases fitting TRBD2. CDR1 SSHAT and CDR2 FNYEAQ come from the germline V gene (reference sequence). The CDR3 totals 16 residues. CDR3 sequence (DNA): TGTGCTAGCAGCTTAGGCTCTAGCGGGGGAGGGGAGACCCAGTACTTC. It codes for CASSLGSSGGGETQYF.

This clone was seen once. The genes are TRBV28 and TRBJ2-1; 13 bases line up with TRBD2. Per germline, CDR1 MDHEN and CDR2 SYDVKM. CDR3 length equals 16 residues. V shed 2 bases and J 7 bases; nucleotides not matched to a gene: 5. DNA for the CDR3: TGTGCCAGCAGTTTAGGACTAGCGGGAGCCCATAATGAGCAGTTCTTC. This sequence encodes CASSLGLAGAHNEQFF.

V usage is TRBV6-1 and J usage is TRBJ2-7, with D perhaps matching TRBD1 (6 bases). The germline V gene encodes CDR1 MNHNS and CDR2 SASEGT. V lost 4 bases and J 2 bases, leaving 9 bases between the germline ends. This CDR3 is built from 13 residues. CDR3 amino acids: CASSADRTYEQYF. The CDR3 DNA sequence: TGTGCCAGCAGTGCGGACAGAACCTACGAGCAGTACTTC.

Details on this clone: One end of the junction varies from germline; a read error may be responsible. This sequence joins TRBV7-7 and TRBJ2-2; 9 positions agree with TRBD2. The length of the CDR3 is 17 residues. Per the germline V gene, CDR1 is SSHAT and CDR2 is FNYEAQ (reference sequence). CDR3 nucleotides: TGTGCTAGCAGCTTAAGGCTAGCGGGGACCTACACCGGGGAGCTGTTTTTT. Its protein product is CASSLRLAGTYTGELFF.

The chain is built from TRBV25-1 and TRBJ2-1; possibly TRBD2 for D (6 bases). CDR3 length: 14 residues. Trimming shortened V by 1 base and J by 6 bases, and 10 bases separated the two germline ends. CDR1 is MGHDK and CDR2 is SYGVNS in the germline V gene. CDR3 sequence (DNA): TGTGCCAGCAGTGAATGGGCCGGGGGCAATGAGCAGTTCTTC. Translation: CASSEWAGGNEQFF.